The 23 T cell receptor beta chains presented below share a single source sample, sequenced in a study of T cell responses to AZD1222 COVID-19 vaccine. Measured with immunoSEQ multiplex PCR; TCRdb has only the in-frame clones, and not every one. The top ten hold around 1.7% of the sample, which has approximately 200,000 clones, roughly 94% seen once. Material: peripheral blood, obtained 28 days after the second dose of the MenACWY control vaccine. These receptors were taken from an adult who received the MenACWY meningococcal vaccine as a control.

The gene calls are TRBV30 and TRBJ1-5; D is undetermined. The germline V gene has CDR1 GTSNPN and CDR2 SVGIG (reference sequence). The CDR3 has 15 residues. The V end was cut by 1 base, the J end by 3 bases, with 13 bases between. CDR3 bases: TGTGCCTGGAGTGGTGGGCAGACGGACAATCAGCCCCAGCATTTT. Translated, it gives CAWSGGQTDNQPQHF.

The J gene is TRBJ2-3, the V gene TRBV7-2; 7 nucleotides agree with TRBD2. This CDR3 spans 15 amino acids. Germline CDR1 and CDR2: SGHTA and FQGNSA. V lost 0 bases to trimming and J lost 3 bases; unmatched junction nucleotides: 3. CDR3 in amino acids: CASSLAGGPTDTQYF. The CDR3 nucleotides read TGTGCCAGCAGCTTAGCGGGAGGGCCAACAGATACGCAGTATTTT. Drawing the rest from reference TRBV7-2 and TRBJ2-3, the complete variable domain is GAGVSQSPSNKVTEKGKDVELRCDPISGHTALYWYRQSLGQGLEFLIYFQGNSAPDKSGLPSDRFSAERTGGSVSTLTIQRTQQEDSAVYLCASSLAGGPTDTQYFGPGTRLTVL.

This clone was seen a single time. The rearrangement links TRBV27 to TRBJ2-1; D not certain. Germline-derived CDR1 and CDR2 are MNHEY and SMNVEV (reference sequence). Trimming left V 8 bases short and J 3 bases short, with 17 bases between. The CDR3 runs 15 residues. The CDR3 nucleotides read TGTGCCAGCCGCAAGACTGGAGAACGCTACAATGAGCAGTTCTTC. It codes for CASRKTGERYNEQFF.

The V call is TRBV11-2, the J call TRBJ1-1, with 9 bases lining up with TRBD1. Unmatched junction bases numbered 4, after V lost 5 bases and J lost 6 bases. The CDR3 is 13 amino acids. From germline, CDR1 is SGHAT and CDR2 FQNNGV. The CDR3 sequence: CASSKTGGAEAFF. Written as DNA, the CDR3 is TGTGCCAGCAGCAAGACAGGGGGTGCTGAAGCTTTCTTT. Full variable domain (rest looked up from reference TRBV11-2 and TRBJ1-1): EAGVAQSPRYKIIEKRQSVAFWCNPISGHATLYWYQQILGQGPKLLIQFQNNGVVDDSQLPKDRFSAERLKGVDSTLKIQPAKLEDSAVYLCASSKTGGAEAFFGQGTRLTVV.

V and J are TRBV10-3 and TRBJ2-7; weak D call: TRBD1 (5 bases). Trimming took 2 bases from V and 6 from J, leaving 5 bases between them. CDR3 length: 11 residues. Per the germline V gene, CDR1 is ENHRY and CDR2 is SYGVKD. The CDR3 here is CAISEGAEQYF. CDR3 DNA sequence: TGTGCCATCAGTGAGGGGGCCGAGCAGTACTTC.

The chain joins TRBV28 to TRBJ2-2, with D tentatively TRBD1 (6 bases). Trimming stripped 5 bases from V and 1 base from J, with 11 bases between. This CDR3 has 15 residues. CDR1 is MDHEN, CDR2 SYDVKM, per germline. The DNA of the CDR3 is TGTGCCAGCAGTGGGACACAACTGAACACCGGGGAGCTGTTTTTT. Encoded protein: CASSGTQLNTGELFF.

The table lists this clone with a count of one. The chain uses TRBV19 and TRBJ2-2; D may be TRBD2 (5 bases). Per germline, CDR1 LNHDA and CDR2 SQIVND (reference sequence). The CDR3 covers 17 residues. V was cut by 3 bases and J by 6 bases, with 20 bases left in between. The CDR3 reads CASSIEGLTFGPGELFF. CDR3 coding DNA: TGTGCCAGTAGTATCGAGGGCCTTACTTTCGGGCCCGGGGAGCTGTTTTTT.

This sequence joins TRBV3-1 (or the pseudogene TRBV3-2) and TRBJ1-1, with unresolved D. The CDR3 runs to 12 residues. Germline CDR1 is LGHDT and CDR2 is YNNKEL (reference sequence). Trimming pared 9 bases from V and 3 bases from J, leaving 11 bases between. In nucleotides, the CDR3 is TGTGCCAGAAAGTCCGGGGACACTGAAGCTTTCTTT. Protein sequence: CARKSGDTEAFF.

The rearrangement joins TRBV4-2 to TRBJ2-1; 11 nucleotides match TRBD2. This CDR3 has 20 amino acids. Trimming at V came to 1 base and at J to 5 bases, leaving 16 bases not matched to a gene. Germline CDR1 LGHNA, CDR2 YNFKEQ. CDR3 in amino acids: CASSQVFMGLAALGNNEQFF. In nucleotides, the CDR3 is TGTGCCAGCAGCCAAGTGTTTATGGGACTAGCGGCCCTAGGGAACAATGAGCAGTTCTTC.

This rearrangement joins TRBV9 to TRBJ1-2; perhaps TRBD1 as D (6 bases). V gave up 3 bases and J gave up 8 bases, with 17 bases separating them. Germline V CDR1 and CDR2: SGDLS, YYNGEE. This CDR3 is 14 amino acids long. In DNA form, the CDR3 reads TGTGCCAGCAGCGCCCGGACAGACCTCGGGGGCTACACCTTC. Its protein is CASSARTDLGGYTF.

This chain joins TRBV27 and TRBJ2-7; no clear D. The V end lost 3 bases, the J end lost 3 bases, and 9 bases lay between the germline ends. CDR3 length equals 13 residues. Germline CDR1 MNHEY, CDR2 SMNVEV (reference sequence). The CDR3 sequence is CASSFRNNYEQYF. CDR3 sequence (DNA): TGTGCCAGCAGTTTTCGTAACAACTACGAGCAGTACTTC.

The chain uses TRBV25-1 and TRBJ2-5; D may be TRBD1 (7 bases). In germline, CDR1 is MGHDK, CDR2 SYGVNS. Between the trimmed V and J ends, which lost 6 bases and 4 bases, there was a span of 18 bases. This CDR3 region has 15 residues. The CDR3 region has the DNA TGTGCCAGCAGGGGGGGACAGTCTATGGTAGAGACCCAGTACTTC. It yields the protein CASRGGQSMVETQYF.

V usage is TRBV30 and J usage is TRBJ2-7, with D perhaps being TRBD1 or TRBD2 (5 bases each). V was cut by 5 bases and J by 3 bases, with 26 bases left in between. Looked up from germline, CDR1 is GTSNPN and CDR2 is SVGIG (reference sequence). The CDR3 contains 17 residues. The CDR3 DNA reads as TGTGCCTGGTGTACTGGGACGGGGAGATCGAGGGGCTACGAGCAGTACTTC. Translated: CAWCTGTGRSRGYEQYF.

V is TRBV7-2 and J is TRBJ2-3; D uncertain. Germline loops: CDR1 SGHTA, CDR2 FQGNSA. V dropped 1 base and J dropped 2 bases, with 7 bases sitting between them. CDR3 length: 14 residues. For the CDR3, the DNA is TGTGCCAGCAGCTTAGAACAGAACACAGATACGCAGTATTTT. Translating it yields CASSLEQNTDTQYF.

This sequence joins TRBV5-4 and TRBJ1-6, with no clear D. Looked up from germline, CDR1 is SGHNT and CDR2 is YYREEE (reference sequence). The CDR3 covers 13 residues. V lost 2 bases and J 7 bases, leaving 7 bases between the germline ends. The CDR3 DNA sequence: TGTGCCAGCAGCTTTGTGGGGAATTCACCCCTCCACTTT. The encoded protein is CASSFVGNSPLHF.

The chain couples TRBV2 to TRBJ2-5, with 8 bases that match TRBD2. Germline lookup yields CDR1 SNHLY and CDR2 FYNNEI. V shed 7 bases and J 0 bases; nucleotides not matched to a gene: 7. The CDR3 covers 15 residues. The CDR3 bases are TGTGCCAGCATCGGAACTAGCGGAAACCAAGAGACCCAGTACTTC. It is translated as CASIGTSGNQETQYF. Using reference TRBV2 and TRBJ2-5 for the parts outside the CDR3, the full variable domain is EPEVTQTPSHQVTQMGQEVILRCVPISNHLYFYWYRQILGQKVEFLVSFYNNEISEKSEIFDDQFSVERPDGSNFTLKIRSTKLEDSAMYFCASIGTSGNQETQYFGPGTRLLVL.

The chain uses TRBV7-2 and TRBJ2-1; no definite D call. Germline V gives CDR1 SGHTA, CDR2 FQGNSA. The CDR3 is 14 amino acids. V was clipped by 1 base and J by 4 bases, with 8 bases between them. CDR3 residues: CASSLDGRYNEQFF. In DNA form, the CDR3 reads TGTGCCAGCAGCTTAGACGGTAGATACAATGAGCAGTTCTTC.

This clone was counted a single time. The genes are TRBV6-5 and TRBJ2-5; D is uncertain. This CDR3 is 12 amino acids long. CDR1 is MNHEY, CDR2 SVGAGI, per germline. The V and J ends lost 6 bases and 2 bases respectively, with 7 bases between them. Written as DNA, the CDR3 is TGTGCCAGCAGCGCAGTACAAGAGACCCAGTACTTC. This gives the protein CASSAVQETQYF.

This chain connects TRBV5-6 to TRBJ1-4; D may be TRBD1 (6 bases). With 1 base removed from V and 8 bases from J, the gap between germline ends came to 15 bases. Germline V gene lookup returns CDR1 SGHDT and CDR2 YYEEEE. This CDR3 spans 15 amino acids. The CDR3 region is CASSLRSGAREKLFF. CDR3 nucleotide sequence: TGTGCCAGCAGCTTGCGCTCGGGGGCGCGGGAAAAACTGTTTTTT.

The rearrangement links TRBV6-2 or TRBV6-3 to TRBJ1-2, with D tentatively TRBD1 (5 bases). V dropped 0 bases and J dropped 7 bases, with 18 bases sitting between them. From germline, CDR1 is MNHEY and CDR2 SVGEGT. The CDR3 runs 16 residues. The CDR3 spells CASSYSGTPGAGGYTF. DNA for the CDR3: TGTGCCAGCAGTTACTCTGGGACCCCCGGCGCCGGTGGCTACACCTTC.

The chain carries TRBV7-3 and TRBJ2-1; no clear D. The CDR3 is made up of 16 amino acids. V was trimmed by 1 base and J by 5 bases, leaving 15 bases between them. From germline, CDR1 is SGHTA and CDR2 FQGTGA. The DNA of the CDR3 is TGTGCCAGCAGCTTAAGCTTTGTCGCAGCCGACAATGAGCAGTTCTTC. The encoded protein is CASSLSFVAADNEQFF.

The V and J genes are TRBV2 and TRBJ2-5, with D possibly called TRBD1 or TRBD2 (6 bases each). CDR1 is SNHLY and CDR2 is FYNNEI in the germline V gene. This CDR3 is built from 14 residues. V dropped 8 bases and J dropped 4 bases, with 17 bases sitting between them. CDR3 bases: TGTGCCAGCGGGGGGCGCGTCGAAGGAGAGACCCAGTACTTC. Amino acid sequence: CASGGRVEGETQYF. Looking up the rest from reference TRBV2 and TRBJ2-5 gives the full variable domain: EPEVTQTPSHQVTQMGQEVILRCVPISNHLYFYWYRQILGQKVEFLVSFYNNEISEKSEIFDDQFSVERPDGSNFTLKIRSTKLEDSAMYFCASGGRVEGETQYFGPGTRLLVL.

The V gene is TRBV6-2 or TRBV6-3, the J gene TRBJ2-2, with TRBD2 as a possible D gene (6 bases). The V end was cut by 1 base, the J end by 5 bases, with 11 bases between. This CDR3 is 15 amino acids long. Germline values: CDR1 MNHEY, CDR2 SVGEGT. The CDR3 DNA reads TGTGCCAGCAGTTACTTCGGGGGTAGGACCGGGGAGCTGTTTTTT. The encoded protein is CASSYFGGRTGELFF.